A selection of T cell receptor beta chains follows, all from one sample in a study of T-cell memory formation after mild COVID-19. One entry per CDR3 protein, called by TCRdb with MiXCR from the 5' RACE reads. The profile shows approximately 260,000 distinct CDR3 sequences, about a sixth of them singletons. Sequencing was done on a sample of PBMCs or a T cell subset sorted from them (not recorded which). The receptors stem from a man younger than 30 who had mild COVID-19 (a few samples of this study predate the infection). Cell type and time point are not known. The CDR3 runs from the conserved cysteine through the conserved F or W. The D gene is left open where the match is weak. A clone size is listed for some rows: how often the clone was seen (once, few, many), or a class if it is expanded.

abundance	j_gene	d_gene	v_gene	CDR3aa	CDR3nt
many	TRBJ2-6	.	TRBV5-1	CASSQNRAGANVLTF	TGCGCCAGCAGCCAAAACAGGGCTGGGGCCAACGTCCTGACTTTC
few	TRBJ2-1	TRBD1	TRBV5-6	CASSPDRANEQFF	TGTGCCAGCAGCCCGGACAGGGCCAATGAGCAGTTCTTC
.	TRBJ1-2	.	TRBV27	CASSPWQGHYGYTF	TGTGCCAGCAGTCCTTGGCAGGGCCACTATGGCTACACCTTC
.	TRBJ2-1	TRBD2	TRBV5-3	CAGDTSGSYNEQFF	TGTGCCGGTGATACTAGCGGCTCCTACAATGAGCAGTTCTTC
few	TRBJ2-3	.	TRBV7-2	CASSLTIAYDTQYF	TGTGCCAGCAGCTTAACTATCGCATACGATACGCAGTATTTT
few	TRBJ2-3	TRBD2	TRBV20-1	CSAPIAGGGTDTQYF	TGCAGTGCCCCAATAGCGGGGGGCGGGACAGATACGCAGTATTTT
.	TRBJ1-2	.	TRBV12-3/TRBV12-4	CASSLPWTAGGYTF	TGTGCCAGCAGTTTACCCTGGACGGCGGGTGGCTACACCTTC
few	TRBJ1-4	.	TRBV7-9	CASTVQSNEKLFF	TGTGCCAGCACCGTACAGTCTAATGAAAAACTGTTTTTT
.	TRBJ1-5	.	TRBV2	CASSKDTSNQPQHF	TGTGCCAGCAGCAAGGACACTAGCAATCAGCCCCAGCATTTT
.	TRBJ2-7	TRBD1	TRBV7-8	CASSYLTGTSYEQYF	TGTGCCAGCAGCTATTTGACAGGGACATCCTACGAGCAGTACTTC
few	TRBJ1-5	.	TRBV9	CASSVAVGQPQHF	TGTGCCAGCAGCGTAGCGGTCGGCCAGCCCCAGCATTTT
.	TRBJ2-3	TRBD1	TRBV9	CASSVEGANWDTQYF	TGTGCCAGCAGCGTAGAGGGGGCAAATTGGGATACGCAGTATTTT
.	TRBJ1-5	.	TRBV6-4	CASNDGGEGNQPQHF	TGTGCCAGCAATGACGGGGGGGAGGGCAATCAGCCCCAGCATTTT
few	TRBJ1-2	.	TRBV7-2	CASSLRGTYGYTF	TGTGCCAGCAGCTTAAGGGGGACCTATGGCTACACCTTC
few	TRBJ2-1	TRBD2	TRBV7-9	CASSLRDYHNEQFF	TGTGCCAGCAGCCTTCGGGACTACCACAATGAGCAGTTCTTC
few	TRBJ2-4	TRBD1	TRBV4-3	CASSRAQATGDFNIQYF	TGCGCCAGCAGCCGCGCCCAGGCCACAGGGGATTTTAACATTCAGTACTTC
few	TRBJ1-2	.	TRBV20-1	CSARDPYLYGYTF	TGCAGTGCTAGAGATCCGTACCTCTATGGCTACACCTTC
.	TRBJ2-7	.	TRBV5-1	CASSLDTLWGEQYF	TGCGCCAGCAGCTTGGACACCCTTTGGGGCGAGCAGTACTTC
many	TRBJ2-7	.	TRBV12-3/TRBV12-4	CASSLGQLGYEQYF	TGTGCCAGCAGTTTGGGGCAACTAGGCTACGAGCAGTACTTC
.	TRBJ1-3	.	TRBV12-3/TRBV12-4	CASRGAPGNTIYF	TGTGCCAGCAGGGGGGCGCCTGGAAACACCATATATTTT
few	TRBJ2-1	.	TRBV10-3	CAISESAGLDEQFF	TGTGCCATCAGTGAGTCGGCGGGGTTGGATGAGCAGTTCTTC
few	TRBJ2-1	TRBD1	TRBV20-1	CSAAVAGGPYNEQFF	TGCAGTGCAGCAGTTGCAGGGGGCCCTTACAATGAGCAGTTCTTC
.	TRBJ2-3	.	TRBV7-2	CASSPTLTRDTQYF	TGTGCCAGCAGCCCTACCTTGACTAGAGATACGCAGTATTTT
.	TRBJ1-6	.	TRBV20-1	CSARPGPHNSPLHF	TGCAGTGCTAGACCGGGGCCTCATAATTCACCCCTCCACTTT
many	TRBJ1-2	.	TRBV28	CASSLSSNYGYTF	TGTGCCAGCAGCTTAAGCTCAAACTATGGCTACACCTTC
many	TRBJ2-1	.	TRBV4-3	CASSQDVSFDEQFF	TGCGCCAGCAGCCAAGACGTAAGTTTCGATGAGCAGTTCTTC
few	TRBJ2-7	.	TRBV5-5	CASSLSGIGEQYF	TGTGCCAGCAGCTTGTCTGGGATAGGTGAGCAGTACTTC
.	TRBJ1-2	.	TRBV5-1	CASSIQGGVYGYTF	TGCGCCAGCAGCATACAGGGTGGGGTCTATGGCTACACCTTC